The 29 T cell receptor beta chains presented below share a single source sample, sequenced in a study of T cells after yellow fever vaccination. Using its own MiXCR run on the 5' RACE reads, TCRdb lists one record per CDR3 protein. In the table there are about 74,000 distinct CDR3 sequences, roughly 6.9% of which are singletons. The source material was CD8+ T cells sorted from PBMCs, sampled about 5 days after the first yellow fever vaccination. Receptors originate from a young man who received the YFV17D yellow fever vaccine.

This clonotype occurred many times. This sequence joins TRBV3-1 and TRBJ2-2, with D possibly TRBD2 on 6 matching bases. The V and J ends lost 2 bases and 1 base respectively, with 14 bases between them. The CDR3 runs to 17 residues. Germline CDR1 reads LGHDT; CDR2 reads YNNKEL (reference sequence). The CDR3 is CASSQYPPGGNTGELFF. The CDR3 nucleotides are TGTGCCAGCAGCCAATACCCCCCCGGGGGGAACACCGGGGAGCTGTTTTTT.

This clonotype was counted many times. This chain joins TRBV6-2 or TRBV6-3 and TRBJ2-1; 8 nucleotides agree with TRBD2. Germline CDR1 reads MNHEY; CDR2 reads SVGEGT. Trimming took 3 bases from V and 0 from J; bases not matched to a gene: 4. CDR3 length equals 16 residues. The CDR3 DNA follows: TGTGCCAGCAGTTATCGAGCGGGGGACTCCTACAATGAGCAGTTCTTC. Translation: CASSYRAGDSYNEQFF.

This chain connects TRBV7-6 to TRBJ1-6, with a possible D match to TRBD1 (5 bases). Looked up from germline, CDR1 is SGHVS and CDR2 is FNYEAQ. The germline V and J ends were trimmed by 3 bases and 8 bases, with 14 bases remaining between them. The CDR3 runs to 15 residues. The CDR3 DNA sequence: TGTGCCAGCAGCTTGGCGACGGGGCGGTATTCACCCCTCCACTTT. Translation gives CASSLATGRYSPLHF.

This clonotype was recorded many times. The J gene is TRBJ2-7, the V gene TRBV5-6; D not certain. The CDR3 consists of 14 residues. V lost 2 bases and J 3 bases, leaving 12 bases between the germline ends. Germline V gene data show CDR1 as SGHDT and CDR2 as YYEEEE. The CDR3 here is CASSFGPKDYEQYF. CDR3 DNA sequence: TGTGCCAGCAGCTTCGGCCCAAAAGACTACGAGCAGTACTTC. Filled out from reference TRBV5-6 and TRBJ2-7, the complete variable domain reads DAGVTQSPTHLIKTRGQQVTLRCSPKSGHDTVSWYQQALGQGPQFIFQYYEEEERQRGNFPDRFSGHQFPNYSSELNVNALLLGDSALYLCASSFGPKDYEQYFGPGTRLTVT.

This clonotype appeared a few times. J is TRBJ2-5 and V is TRBV4-1, with a possible D match to TRBD1 (5 bases). In germline, CDR1 is MGHRA, CDR2 YSYEKL. Deletions cut 4 bases from V and 3 bases from J, with 18 bases between. This CDR3 contains 16 residues. CDR3 in amino acids: CASSRQKRNREETQYF. The CDR3 DNA is TGCGCCAGCAGCCGACAGAAGAGGAACCGCGAAGAGACCCAGTACTTC.

This clonotype was counted between two and nine times. The chain joins TRBV28 to TRBJ2-1; the match to TRBD2 covers 7 bases. The length of the CDR3 is 12 residues. CDR1 and CDR2 from the germline V gene are MDHEN and SYDVKM. V dropped 8 bases and J dropped 9; count of bases not matched to a gene: 7. The CDR3 loop reads CASRPGGTEQFF. As DNA, the CDR3 is TGTGCCAGCCGCCCCGGGGGGACTGAGCAGTTCTTC.

This clonotype has just a few counts. The CDR3 spells CASSVRTGRETQYF. DNA for the CDR3: TGCGCCAGCAGTGTTAGGACAGGGCGAGAGACCCAGTACTTC. V usage is TRBV4-1 and J usage is TRBJ2-5; 8 nucleotides agree with TRBD1. CDR1 and CDR2 (germline): MGHRA, YSYEKL. The CDR3 has 14 amino acids. V shed 6 bases and J 4 bases; nucleotides not matched to a gene: 7.

This clonotype has at least ten counts. The J gene is TRBJ1-5, the V gene TRBV7-9, with unresolved D. Looked up from germline, CDR1 is SEHNR and CDR2 is FQNEAQ (reference sequence). The ends were cut back, 3 bases at V and 3 bases at J, with 9 bases in the middle. The CDR3 length is 14 residues. CDR3 in amino acids: CASSFSDTNQPQHF. The CDR3 DNA reads TGTGCCAGCAGCTTTAGTGACACCAATCAGCCCCAGCATTTT.

This clonotype was detected many times. The chain has TRBV7-6 and TRBJ2-2, with D uncertain. Germline V gives CDR1 SGHVS, CDR2 FNYEAQ. This CDR3 spans 17 amino acids. With 2 bases removed from V and 6 bases from J, the gap between germline ends came to 19 bases. The CDR3 DNA reads as TGTGCCAGCAGCTTACAGGCTGGGCACCCGACTTCCGGGGAGCTGTTTTTT. This encodes CASSLQAGHPTSGELFF.

This chain uses TRBV20-1 with TRBJ2-2; 7 bases line up with TRBD1. V trimming: 0 bases; J trimming: 10 bases; junction bases outside the gene matches: 11. The CDR3 sequence is 15 residues long. Germline assignment: CDR1 DFQATT and CDR2 SNEGSKA (reference sequence). CDR3 DNA: TGCAGTGCTAGAGATCCCCACAGGACAGGCTTGGAGCTGTTTTTT. Translation: CSARDPHRTGLELFF.

The table lists this clonotype with many counts. V is TRBV5-4 and J is TRBJ2-3, with no clear D. Germline V gives CDR1 SGHNT, CDR2 YYREEE (reference sequence). V was clipped by 4 bases and J by 1 base, with 16 bases between them. The CDR3 extends over 16 amino acids. The CDR3 reads CASSPEVPSGTDTQYF. The CDR3 nucleotides are TGTGCCAGCAGCCCCGAAGTGCCTTCCGGCACAGATACGCAGTATTTT.

This clonotype occurred a few times. The chain employs TRBV19 and TRBJ2-2; TRBD1 matches at 8 bases. Germline CDR1 LNHDA, CDR2 SQIVND (reference sequence). The CDR3 sequence is 12 residues long. CDR3: CGTGGWTGELFF. CDR3 in DNA: TGTGGTACAGGGGGATGGACCGGGGAGCTGTTTTTT.

V usage is TRBV7-6 and J usage is TRBJ1-1, with 8 bases identical to TRBD1. J was trimmed by 3 bases and V by 4 bases; bases with no gene match: 7. Germline V gene lookup returns CDR1 SGHVS and CDR2 FNYEAQ. The CDR3 totals 15 residues. The chain's CDR3 is CASSSRTGSDTEAFF. DNA of the CDR3: TGTGCCAGCAGCTCGAGGACAGGGTCGGACACTGAAGCTTTCTTT.

The rearrangement uses TRBV2 and TRBJ2-3; no reliable D call. Germline-derived CDR1 and CDR2 are SNHLY and FYNNEI. The CDR3 spans 12 residues. Trimming took off 3 bases at V and 6 bases at J, with 7 bases between the two ends. The DNA for the CDR3 is TGTGCCAGCAGTGACTGGTGGGATACGCAGTATTTT. Residues: CASSDWWDTQYF.

The J gene is TRBJ2-5, the V gene TRBV27; a possible D gene is TRBD1 (6 bases). Trimming removed 5 bases at V and 2 bases at J, with 12 bases between. CDR3 length: 14 residues. Germline V lookup: CDR1 MNHEY, CDR2 SMNVEV (reference sequence). CDR3 sequence: CASSPRTEQETQYF. CDR3 sequence (DNA): TGTGCCAGCAGTCCCCGGACAGAACAAGAGACCCAGTACTTC.

This clonotype has a handful of counts. The rearrangement joins TRBV20-1 to TRBJ1-2, with D maybe TRBD1 (5 bases). Per germline, CDR1 DFQATT and CDR2 SNEGSKA (reference sequence). The CDR3 is 15 residues long. Between the trimmed V and J ends, which lost 2 bases and 7 bases, there was a span of 20 bases. The DNA for the CDR3 is TGCAGTGCTAGAAAGGGGACCTCACTTCCCCCTGGCTACACCTTC. Translated, it gives CSARKGTSLPPGYTF.

This clonotype has a count of ten or more. CDR3 bases: TGTGCCAGCAGTTTCGGCAGGGAAGGGCTCGGAAACACCATATATTTT. This codes for CASSFGREGLGNTIYF. This chain connects TRBV12-3 or TRBV12-4 to TRBJ1-3; the D gene is possibly TRBD1 (5 bases). Trimming shortened V by 3 bases and J by 4 bases, and 16 bases separated the two germline ends. The CDR3 runs to 16 residues.

The table lists this clonotype with many counts. The chain is built from TRBV4-1 and TRBJ2-1, with 7 positions matching TRBD2. Germline V gives CDR1 MGHRA, CDR2 YSYEKL. V lost 4 bases and J lost 9; bases outside the gene matches: 12. This CDR3 spans 15 amino acids. The CDR3 DNA sequence: TGCGCCAGCAGCCGCCTTGGACTAGAGGGACGTGAGCAGTTCTTC. It is translated as CASSRLGLEGREQFF.

This clonotype was detected only a few times. The rearrangement uses TRBV4-2 and TRBJ2-3, with D possibly TRBD1 on 6 matching bases. Per the germline V gene, CDR1 is LGHNA and CDR2 is YNFKEQ. The CDR3 extends over 16 amino acids. Trimming pared 0 bases from V and 0 bases from J, leaving 10 bases between. The DNA of the CDR3 is TGTGCCAGCAGCCAAGATGACAGGCAAAGCACAGATACGCAGTATTTT. Protein: CASSQDDRQSTDTQYF.

This clonotype was found many times. This chain connects TRBV4-1 to TRBJ2-2, with D hard to call. The germline CDR1 and CDR2 sequences are MGHRA and YSYEKL. The CDR3 totals 12 residues. V gave up 4 bases and J gave up 5 bases, with 5 bases separating them. The CDR3 loop reads CASSPSTGELFF. CDR3 sequence (DNA): TGCGCCAGCAGCCCCTCAACCGGGGAGCTGTTTTTT.

The table lists this clonotype with many counts. The rearrangement links TRBV29-1 to TRBJ2-7; 10 nucleotides agree with TRBD1. This CDR3 region has 15 residues. The trim removed 3 bases at V and 4 bases at J, leaving 9 bases unmatched. CDR1 is SQVTM, CDR2 ANQGSEA, per germline. The CDR3 protein is CSVEIVGQGQYEQYF. The CDR3 DNA reads TGCAGCGTTGAGATTGTGGGACAGGGGCAATACGAGCAGTACTTC.

This clonotype has more than one count but fewer than ten. The gene calls are TRBV29-1 and TRBJ1-1; 8 bases line up with TRBD1. The junction had 12 bases not matched to a gene; V was cut back by 5 bases and J by 4 bases. The V gene's germline CDR1 is SQVTM and CDR2 ANQGSEA. This CDR3 comprises 15 residues. The CDR3 sequence: CSVQDPKTGATEAFF. The CDR3 DNA reads TGCAGCGTTCAGGATCCGAAGACAGGGGCCACTGAAGCTTTCTTT.

This clonotype showed up just a few times. This chain connects TRBV12-3 or TRBV12-4 to TRBJ1-2; perhaps TRBD1 as D (6 bases). The CDR3 totals 15 residues. V was shortened by 2 bases and J by 3 bases, with 13 bases between the two germline ends. CDR3 DNA: TGTGCCAGCAGTTTAATAGCAGGGGCGGACTATGGCTACACCTTC. It is translated as CASSLIAGADYGYTF.

This clonotype was counted many times. The chain combines TRBV29-1 with TRBJ2-3, with D hard to call. Germline V gene sequence: CDR1 SQVTM, CDR2 ANQGSEA. Trimming took 0 bases from V and 2 from J, leaving 15 bases between them. This CDR3 has 16 amino acids. The DNA for the CDR3 is TGCAGCGTTGAAGATGCCAGGCTGATGGCCACAGATACGCAGTATTTT. Its protein is CSVEDARLMATDTQYF.

This clonotype was detected only a few times. This chain joins TRBV4-3 and TRBJ2-2; 9 positions match TRBD1. With 1 base clipped from V and 7 bases from J, the junction kept 10 bases outside the gene matches. The CDR3 consists of 17 residues. In germline, CDR1 is LGHNA, CDR2 YSLEER. The CDR3 coding sequence is TGCGCCAGCAGCCAAGGGGTTAGGACAGGGGACTTCGGGGAGCTGTTTTTT. As protein: CASSQGVRTGDFGELFF.

This clonotype was observed a handful of times. This chain links TRBV29-1 with TRBJ2-7; 7 nucleotides line up with TRBD1. After removal of 2 bases from V and 8 bases from J, the junction contained 6 bases not matched to a gene. CDR1 is SQVTM and CDR2 is ANQGSEA in the germline V gene. The CDR3 spans 12 residues. CDR3: CSVESGQLQQYF. The CDR3 nucleotides are TGCAGCGTTGAATCGGGACAGCTCCAGCAGTACTTC.

The CDR3 region is CASSYGGGANTQYF. The CDR3 DNA reads as TGTGCCAGCAGTTACGGGGGGGGGGCGAATACGCAGTATTTT. The rearrangement joins TRBV6-5 to TRBJ2-3, with D possibly being TRBD2 (7 bases). Trimming cost V 2 bases and J 7 bases, with 13 bases left between them. This CDR3 is 14 amino acids long. Germline V gene sequence: CDR1 MNHEY, CDR2 SVGAGI.

This chain connects TRBV4-2 to TRBJ2-2; 12 nucleotides match TRBD2. The germline V gene encodes CDR1 LGHNA and CDR2 YNFKEQ. The CDR3 length is 19 residues. V trimming: 2 bases; J trimming: 4 bases; junction bases outside the gene matches: 11. The CDR3 nucleotides are TGTGCCAGCAGCCAATCTTGGACTAGCGGGGAATTCACCACCGGGGAGCTGTTTTTT. This encodes CASSQSWTSGEFTTGELFF.

This clonotype was counted at least ten times. This chain connects TRBV29-1 to TRBJ2-7; a weak D match, TRBD2 (5 bases). CDR3 length equals 13 residues. In germline, CDR1 is SQVTM, CDR2 ANQGSEA. Trimming cost V 8 bases and J 0 bases, with 14 bases left between them. The CDR3 sequence: CSPRAASSYEQYV. Here the CDR3 DNA reads TGCAGCCCGAGGGCGGCAAGCTCCTACGAGCAGTACGTC.